Below, 28 T cell receptor beta chains from the same sample are listed, as sequenced in a study of T cell responses to AZD1222 COVID-19 vaccine. Clones were sequenced by immunoSEQ multiplex PCR, and TCRdb holds only the in-frame ones, with some missing. Among 80,000 to 100,000 clones, roughly 88% were seen once, and the ten largest hold approximately 10%. The material sequenced was peripheral blood, taken on day 0 of MenACWY control vaccination. The receptors were gathered from an adult in good health.

The chain carries TRBV6-2 or TRBV6-3 and TRBJ1-6, with D hard to call. The CDR3 is 15 amino acids. The V end lost 6 bases, the J end lost 8 bases, and 17 bases lay between the germline ends. In germline, CDR1 is MNHEY, CDR2 SVGEGT. CDR3 sequence: CASSPSGPGDSPLHF. CDR3 bases: TGTGCCAGCAGCCCTTCGGGCCCCGGGGATTCACCCCTCCACTTT.

J is TRBJ1-2 and V is TRBV24-1; D uncertain. The germline V gene has CDR1 KGHDR and CDR2 SFDVKD. The CDR3 loop spans 14 amino acids. Trimming pared 4 bases from V and 3 bases from J, leaving 11 bases between. This chain's CDR3 is CATSDPPRDYGYTF. CDR3 sequence (DNA): TGTGCCACCAGTGACCCCCCCCGAGACTATGGCTACACCTTC.

V is TRBV7-9 and J is TRBJ2-1; possibly TRBD2 for D (5 bases). CDR3 length equals 11 residues. Trimming removed 6 bases from V and 13 bases from J, with 13 bases in between. The germline V gene encodes CDR1 SEHNR and CDR2 FQNEAQ (reference sequence). The CDR3 bases are TGTGCCAGCAGTCTCGGAGGAATTCAGTTCTTC. The encoded protein is CASSLGGIQFF.

The count of this clone is one. The rearrangement joins TRBV9 to TRBJ2-1; 8 nucleotides line up with TRBD2. The trim removed 3 bases at V and 5 bases at J, leaving 7 bases unmatched. Per the germline V gene, CDR1 is SGDLS and CDR2 is YYNGEE. The CDR3 has 15 residues. The CDR3 region has the DNA TGTGCCAGCAGCGCGTTAGCGGGGTTGAACAATGAGCAGTTCTTC. This gives the protein CASSALAGLNNEQFF.

The V gene is TRBV7-6, the J gene TRBJ1-3, with D possibly matching TRBD1 (6 bases). V was clipped by 5 bases and J by 2 bases, with 16 bases between them. CDR1 and CDR2 from the germline V gene are SGHVS and FNYEAQ. The CDR3 runs to 16 residues. CDR3 in amino acids: CASSPQGSNTGNTIYF. Here the CDR3 DNA reads TGTGCCAGCAGCCCCCAGGGGAGCAATACTGGAAACACCATATATTTT.

The J gene is TRBJ1-5, the V gene TRBV28, with a tentative D call TRBD1 (5 bases). From germline, CDR1 is MDHEN and CDR2 SYDVKM. Trimming stripped 5 bases from V and 0 bases from J, with 17 bases between. The CDR3 length is 17 residues. CDR3 protein: CASSGDPTVSSNQPQHF. As DNA, the CDR3 is TGTGCCAGCAGTGGGGACCCGACTGTAAGTAGCAATCAGCCCCAGCATTTT.

The chain carries TRBV6-5 and TRBJ2-3, with 7 bases that match TRBD2. V lost 6 bases and J lost 2; bases outside the gene matches: 5. This CDR3 has 14 residues. Per the germline V gene, CDR1 is MNHEY and CDR2 is SVGAGI. The CDR3 sequence is CASRWGGLTDTQYF. For the CDR3, the DNA is TGTGCCAGCAGATGGGGGGGACTCACAGATACGCAGTATTTT.

The chain is built from TRBV4-3 and TRBJ1-1; 7 bases match TRBD1. The junction had 12 bases not matched to a gene; V was cut back by 0 bases and J by 2 bases. Germline-derived CDR1 and CDR2 are LGHNA and YSLEER. This CDR3 has 18 residues. The CDR3, as DNA: TGCGCCAGCAGCCAAGATGGGGATTGGAAGGGGGCTAACACTGAAGCTTTCTTT. Its translation: CASSQDGDWKGANTEAFF.

This clone showed up just once. The rearrangement uses TRBV3-1 (or the pseudogene TRBV3-2) and TRBJ1-3, with D hard to call. The germline V gene has CDR1 LGHDT and CDR2 YNNKEL (reference sequence). The length of the CDR3 is 15 residues. Trimming cost V 4 bases and J 4 bases, with 14 bases left between them. The CDR3 region has the DNA TGTGCCAGCAGCCCCGGGCCCGAAGGGGGAAACACCATATATTTT. Encoded protein: CASSPGPEGGNTIYF.

The rearrangement joins TRBV4-3 to TRBJ1-5; TRBD1 is a possible D gene (5 bases). Germline V lookup: CDR1 LGHNA, CDR2 YSLEER. V dropped 0 bases and J dropped 6 bases, with 6 bases sitting between them. The CDR3 is made up of 13 amino acids. As DNA, the CDR3 is TGCGCCAGCAGCCAAGATCAGGGTCAGCCCCAGCATTTT. As protein: CASSQDQGQPQHF.

This chain joins TRBV4-2 and TRBJ2-7; 8 nucleotides match TRBD1. Germline lookup yields CDR1 LGHNA and CDR2 YNFKEQ. With 0 bases clipped from V and 2 bases from J, the junction kept 6 bases outside the gene matches. The CDR3 has 16 residues. This chain's CDR3 is CASSQDPGTGTYEQYF. The CDR3 nucleotides are TGTGCCAGCAGCCAAGATCCCGGGACAGGAACCTACGAGCAGTACTTC.

The CDR3 spells CASRQQGGYGYTF. CDR3 nucleotides: TGTGCCAGCAGACAGCAGGGAGGATATGGCTACACCTTC. V is TRBV5-4 and J is TRBJ1-2; tentatively, D is TRBD1 (5 bases). The germline V and J ends were trimmed by 5 bases and 5 bases, with 13 bases remaining between them. Germline loops: CDR1 SGHNT, CDR2 YYREEE (reference sequence). The CDR3 contains 13 residues.

The chain has TRBV19 and TRBJ1-2; 9 nucleotides agree with TRBD1. The CDR3 length is 15 residues. Germline-derived CDR1 and CDR2 are LNHDA and SQIVND (reference sequence). V was pared by 4 bases and J by 4 bases, with 7 bases of the junction left unmatched. The CDR3 spells CASSTGQGRFYGYTF. CDR3 sequence (DNA): TGTGCCAGTAGTACGGGACAGGGCCGTTTCTATGGCTACACCTTC.

CDR3 in amino acids: CASSLEDRGHFYEQYF. The CDR3 DNA follows: TGCGCCAGCAGCTTGGAGGACAGGGGGCATTTCTACGAGCAGTACTTC. V gene TRBV5-1 combines with J gene TRBJ2-7, with 11 positions matching TRBD1. CDR1 is SGHRS and CDR2 is YFSETQ in the germline V gene. The J segment lost 3 bases and the V segment lost 0 bases, leaving 5 bases of the junction unmatched. CDR3 size: 16 residues. The full variable domain, completed using reference TRBV5-1 and TRBJ2-7, is KAGVTQTPRYLIKTRGQQVTLSCSPISGHRSVSWYQQTPGQGLQFLFEYFSETQRNKGNFPGRFSGRQFSNSRSEMNVSTLELGDSALYLCASSLEDRGHFYEQYFGPGTRLTVT.

This clone was detected only once. The chain joins TRBV6-6 to TRBJ1-6; maybe TRBD1 (6 bases). V was cut by 5 bases and J by 5 bases, with 19 bases left in between. This CDR3 region has 17 residues. CDR1 is MNHNY and CDR2 is SVGAGI in the germline V gene (reference sequence). The CDR3 loop reads CASSPGRGGGDNSPLHF. DNA of the CDR3: TGTGCCAGCAGTCCTGGTCGTGGAGGGGGGGATAATTCACCCCTCCACTTT.

The CDR3 loop reads CATSDARLRGSLDEQFF. CDR3 sequence (DNA): TGTGCCACCAGTGATGCCCGGTTGCGGGGCTCGTTGGATGAGCAGTTCTTC. The rearrangement links TRBV24-1 to TRBJ2-1; TRBD2 is a possible D gene (6 bases). This CDR3 spans 17 amino acids. Germline assignment: CDR1 KGHDR and CDR2 SFDVKD. With 3 bases removed from V and 8 bases from J, the gap between germline ends came to 22 bases.

The gene calls are TRBV7-2 and TRBJ2-7; TRBD1 agrees at 8 bases. The V and J ends lost 5 bases and 2 bases, in that order; junction bases with no gene match: 5. Per the germline V gene, CDR1 is SGHTA and CDR2 is FQGNSA. The CDR3 sequence is 14 residues long. The CDR3 DNA follows: TGTGCCAGCAGCACTGACAGGGGACCCTACGAGCAGTACTTC. Translating gives CASSTDRGPYEQYF.

The V and J genes are TRBV7-2 and TRBJ2-5, with D hard to call. Germline V lookup: CDR1 SGHTA, CDR2 FQGNSA. V lost 5 bases and J lost 3, with 16 bases in between. CDR3 length: 15 residues. The chain's CDR3 is CASSPMPYDKETQYF. In DNA form, the CDR3 reads TGTGCCAGCAGCCCAATGCCCTACGACAAAGAGACCCAGTACTTC.

The rearrangement links TRBV19 to TRBJ1-5; TRBD1 agrees at 7 bases. This CDR3 has 16 residues. Germline V gene sequence: CDR1 LNHDA, CDR2 SQIVND (reference sequence). Trimming removed 1 base from V and 1 base from J; junction bases left unmatched: 4. The CDR3 nucleotides read TGTGCCAGTAGTATAGCGGGACAGATAAGCAATCAGCCCCAGCATTTT. Encoded protein: CASSIAGQISNQPQHF.

Here the CDR3 reads CASSWRGTDNEQFF. CDR3 in DNA: TGTGCCAGCAGTTGGAGGGGAACCGACAATGAGCAGTTCTTC. The chain couples TRBV2 to TRBJ2-1, with a tentative D call TRBD2 (6 bases). In germline, CDR1 is SNHLY, CDR2 FYNNEI. The CDR3 is 14 amino acids. V shed 5 bases and J shed 5 bases, with 13 bases lying between them.

V is TRBV24-1 and J is TRBJ1-1; tentative D call: TRBD1 (5 bases). The V end lost 9 bases, the J end lost 3 bases, and 16 bases lay between the germline ends. CDR1 and CDR2 from the germline V gene are KGHDR and SFDVKD. The CDR3 is made up of 14 amino acids. The CDR3 region has the DNA TGTGCCACCCCCCTGCCAGGGTGGGACACTGAAGCTTTCTTT. Its translation is CATPLPGWDTEAFF.

The V gene is TRBV18, the J gene TRBJ2-5; D gene ambiguous. The CDR3 runs 13 residues. Deletions cut 4 bases from V and 2 bases from J, with 8 bases between. Germline loops: CDR1 KGHSH, CDR2 LQKENI. CDR3 residues: CASSRGQQETQYF. DNA of the CDR3: TGTGCCAGCTCACGTGGTCAGCAAGAGACCCAGTACTTC. Together with reference TRBV18 and TRBJ2-5, the CDR3 gives the full variable domain: NAGVMQNPRHLVRRRGQEARLRCSPMKGHSHVYWYRQLPEEGLKFMVYLQKENIIDESGMPKERFSAEFPKEGPSILRIQQVVRGDSAAYFCASSRGQQETQYFGPGTRLLVL.

The chain uses TRBV28 and TRBJ2-7; maybe TRBD1 (6 bases). Germline CDR1 and CDR2: MDHEN and SYDVKM. V was trimmed by 10 bases and J by 2 bases, leaving 12 bases between them. The CDR3 covers 12 residues. The CDR3 region is CATRQDPYEQYF. Written as DNA, the CDR3 is TGTGCCACCCGACAGGACCCCTACGAGCAGTACTTC. The full variable domain, with the rest looked up from reference TRBV28 and TRBJ2-7, is DVKVTQSSRYLVKRTGEKVFLECVQDMDHENMFWYRQDPGLGLRLIYFSYDVKMKEKGDIPEGYSVSREKKERFSLILESASTNQTSMYLCATRQDPYEQYFGPGTRLTVT.

The genes are TRBV15 and TRBJ2-2, with 8 bases matching TRBD2. The J segment lost 4 bases and the V segment lost 6 bases, leaving 4 bases of the junction unmatched. In germline, CDR1 is LNHNV, CDR2 YYDKDF (reference sequence). The CDR3 is 14 amino acids. The CDR3 DNA is TGTGCCACCAGACGGGGGGGCGGCACCGGGGAGCTGTTTTTT. Residues: CATRRGGGTGELFF. The full variable domain, rest sourced from reference TRBV15 and TRBJ2-2, is DAMVIQNPRYQVTQFGKPVTLSCSQTLNHNVMYWYQQKSSQAPKLLFHYYDKDFNNEADTPDNFQSRRPNTSFCFLDIRSPGLGDTAMYLCATRRGGGTGELFFGEGSRLTVL.

V and J are TRBV19 and TRBJ2-7; 7 bases map to TRBD1. Germline CDR1 is LNHDA and CDR2 is SQIVND (reference sequence). The CDR3 has 11 residues. Trimming took 8 bases from V and 3 from J; bases not matched to a gene: 1. CDR3 sequence (DNA): TGTGCCAGTCGGGACAGCTACGAGCAGTACTTC. This gives the protein CASRDSYEQYF.

This chain links TRBV4-1 with TRBJ2-3; 11 nucleotides align to TRBD2. The V gene end was trimmed by 0 bases and the J gene end by 5 bases; junction bases not matched to a gene: 4. Germline values: CDR1 MGHRA, CDR2 YSYEKL. The CDR3 extends over 16 amino acids. The CDR3 spells CASSQETSGGRDTQYF. The CDR3 region has the DNA TGCGCCAGCAGCCAAGAAACTAGCGGGGGACGAGATACGCAGTATTTT.

The chain has TRBV4-2 and TRBJ2-3; D is possibly TRBD2 (6 bases). CDR3 length: 16 amino acids. The germline V and J ends were trimmed by 0 bases and 0 bases, with 10 bases remaining between them. Germline CDR1 reads LGHNA; CDR2 reads YNFKEQ. CDR3 loop: CASSQDWRGSTDTQYF. Here the CDR3 DNA reads TGTGCCAGCAGCCAAGATTGGCGGGGAAGCACAGATACGCAGTATTTT.

This rearrangement joins TRBV4-3 to TRBJ2-1, with a possible D match to TRBD2 (5 bases). Germline V lookup: CDR1 LGHNA, CDR2 YSLEER. With 0 bases removed from V and 0 bases from J, the gap between germline ends came to 12 bases. The CDR3 loop spans 17 amino acids. The CDR3, as DNA: TGCGCCAGCAGCCAAGATCCCAGTACTAGCTCCTACAATGAGCAGTTCTTC. Protein: CASSQDPSTSSYNEQFF.